The 8 T cell receptor beta chains below were found in one sample sequenced in a study of cytomegalovirus exposure and HLA in healthy donors. This PCR relied on a set of 60 Vbeta primers and 13 Jbeta primers. The repertoire was sequenced with immunoSEQ multiplex PCR; TCRdb's copy has only in-frame clones and lacks some. The data hold 50,000 to 70,000 clones, with over 75% observed a single time. Source material: PBMCs. The receptors were gathered from a male donor in good health and CMV-seronegative.

V gene TRBV30 combines with J gene TRBJ2-5; D perhaps matches TRBD2 (7 bases). CDR1 is GTSNPN and CDR2 is SVGIG in the germline V gene (reference sequence). Between the trimmed V and J ends, which lost 4 bases and 5 bases, there was a span of 17 bases. CDR3 length equals 14 residues. The CDR3 reads CAWTLGGGRETQYF. The CDR3 nucleotides read TGTGCCTGGACCCTGGGCGGGGGCAGGGAGACCCAGTACTTC.

This clone was recorded once. The rearrangement uses TRBV27 and TRBJ2-7, with TRBD1 identical over 8 bases. Germline assignment: CDR1 MNHEY and CDR2 SMNVEV (reference sequence). Trimming at V came to 5 bases and at J to 3 bases, leaving 3 bases not matched to a gene. The CDR3 covers 13 residues. The CDR3 DNA reads TGTGCCAGCAGTCCTGACAGGGGCTACGAGCAGTACTTC. Translation gives CASSPDRGYEQYF.

This chain joins TRBV11-3 and TRBJ1-1; 8 bases match TRBD1. CDR1 is SGHNT and CDR2 is YENEEA in the germline V gene. The CDR3 contains 14 residues. The V gene end was trimmed by 4 bases and the J gene end by 5 bases; junction bases not matched to a gene: 6. In nucleotides, the CDR3 is TGTGCCAGCAGCTCAACACGGACAGGGACTGAAGCTTTCTTT. It encodes CASSSTRTGTEAFF.

The gene calls are TRBV2 and TRBJ1-1; D not certain. V shed 6 bases and J shed 1 base, with 12 bases lying between them. Germline CDR1 SNHLY, CDR2 FYNNEI. The CDR3 loop spans 14 amino acids. The CDR3: CASSENWRNTEAFF. The CDR3, as DNA: TGTGCCAGCAGCGAAAATTGGAGGAACACTGAAGCTTTCTTT.

The chain is built from TRBV25-1 and TRBJ1-6; 10 nucleotides line up with TRBD1. Germline V lookup: CDR1 MGHDK, CDR2 SYGVNS. The CDR3 runs 17 residues. Germline trimming cut 6 bases from V and 5 bases from J; bases unmatched to any gene: 10. CDR3 in amino acids: CASSPSRTGGDNSPLHF. In DNA, the CDR3 is TGTGCCAGCAGCCCCTCGCGGACAGGGGGGGATAATTCACCCCTCCACTTT.

This clone was counted only a few times. The J gene is TRBJ1-1, the V gene TRBV13; 10 bases match TRBD1. CDR1 and CDR2 from the germline V gene are PRHDT and FYEKMQ (reference sequence). The CDR3 is 15 residues long. After removal of 0 bases from V and 5 bases from J, the junction contained 3 bases not matched to a gene. The CDR3 DNA reads as TGTGCCAGCAGCTTAGGGGGACAGGGGACAACTGAAGCTTTCTTT. It codes for CASSLGGQGTTEAFF.

The chain employs TRBV2 and TRBJ1-1, with 11 bases matching TRBD1. This CDR3 is 16 amino acids long. From germline, CDR1 is SNHLY and CDR2 FYNNEI. J lost 1 base, V lost 6 bases, and 7 bases had no gene match. CDR3 sequence (DNA): TGTGCCAGCAGACCTGGACAGGGGGCTCAGAACACTGAAGCTTTCTTT. Translation gives CASRPGQGAQNTEAFF. Based on the CDR3 plus reference TRBV2 and TRBJ1-1, the full variable domain is EPEVTQTPSHQVTQMGQEVILRCVPISNHLYFYWYRQILGQKVEFLVSFYNNEISEKSEIFDDQFSVERPDGSNFTLKIRSTKLEDSAMYFCASRPGQGAQNTEAFFGQGTRLTVV.

For the CDR3, the DNA is TGCGCCAGCAGCTTCTCCGGGGGCGAGCAGTACTTC. This translates into CASSFSGGEQYF. The chain is built from TRBV5-1 and TRBJ2-7; D might be TRBD2 (6 bases). Trimming left V 2 bases short and J 6 bases short, with 9 bases between. This CDR3 region has 12 residues. From germline, CDR1 is SGHRS and CDR2 YFSETQ.